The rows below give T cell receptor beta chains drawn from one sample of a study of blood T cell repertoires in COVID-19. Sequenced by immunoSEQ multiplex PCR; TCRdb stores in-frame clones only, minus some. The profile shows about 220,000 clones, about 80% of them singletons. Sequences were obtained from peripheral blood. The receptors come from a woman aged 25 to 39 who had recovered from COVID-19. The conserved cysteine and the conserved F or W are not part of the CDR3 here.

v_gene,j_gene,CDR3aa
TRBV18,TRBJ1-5,ASSRGERNQPQH
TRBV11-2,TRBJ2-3,ASSPEVLFTDTQY
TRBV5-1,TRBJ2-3,ASSPWTSGSSADTQY
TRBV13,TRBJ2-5,ASSLRGGQQETQY
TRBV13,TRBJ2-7,ASSPQPGLAGNYEQY
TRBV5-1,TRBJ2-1,ASSKGQGSNEQF
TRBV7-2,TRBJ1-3,ASSVSSGNTIY
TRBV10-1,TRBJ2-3,ASSKRSTDTQY
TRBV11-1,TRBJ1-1,ASSSTGRRNTEAF
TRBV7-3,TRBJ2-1,ASSPGLASYNEQF
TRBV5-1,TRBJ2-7,ASSLEETGGYEQY
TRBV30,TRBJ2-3,AWSGTGPTDTQY
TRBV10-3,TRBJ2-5,AISESGLEETQY
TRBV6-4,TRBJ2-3,ASSEGGSESTDTQY
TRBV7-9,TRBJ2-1,ASSSRGQVGNEQF
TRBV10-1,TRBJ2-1,ASRASGIDEQF
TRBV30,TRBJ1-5,AWTHGDQPQH
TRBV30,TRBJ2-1,AWSGPRARSYNEQF
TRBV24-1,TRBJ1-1,AAAAANTEAF